This TCR beta chain was obtained from a study of early T cells in non-severe SARS-CoV-2 infection. Looking at the study overall: The study sequenced bulk RNA from unsorted whole blood, with chains unpaired.

Molecules of cDNA were individually given unique molecular identifiers that were attached to them. TCRdb reprocessed the 5' RACE reads via MiXCR and lists one record per CDR3 protein. The table has about 60,000 distinct CDR3 sequences, less than 20% seen once. There are many counts of this clonotype. CDR1 is MNHEY and CDR2 is SMNVEV in the germline V gene (reference sequence). CDR3 length: 16 amino acids. The V and J ends lost 6 bases and 1 base respectively, with 18 bases between them. The sequence derives from an adult who was a healthcare worker with PCR-confirmed SARS-CoV-2 infection or an uninfected control (not recorded which). J is TRBJ1-1 and V is TRBV27; D might be TRBD1 (5 bases). Sequenced material: whole blood, taken at baseline. CDR3 nucleotide sequence: TGTGCCAGCAGCCCCTTTAGGCCGACAGAGAACACTGAAGCTTTCTTT. Protein product: CASSPFRPTENTEAFF.